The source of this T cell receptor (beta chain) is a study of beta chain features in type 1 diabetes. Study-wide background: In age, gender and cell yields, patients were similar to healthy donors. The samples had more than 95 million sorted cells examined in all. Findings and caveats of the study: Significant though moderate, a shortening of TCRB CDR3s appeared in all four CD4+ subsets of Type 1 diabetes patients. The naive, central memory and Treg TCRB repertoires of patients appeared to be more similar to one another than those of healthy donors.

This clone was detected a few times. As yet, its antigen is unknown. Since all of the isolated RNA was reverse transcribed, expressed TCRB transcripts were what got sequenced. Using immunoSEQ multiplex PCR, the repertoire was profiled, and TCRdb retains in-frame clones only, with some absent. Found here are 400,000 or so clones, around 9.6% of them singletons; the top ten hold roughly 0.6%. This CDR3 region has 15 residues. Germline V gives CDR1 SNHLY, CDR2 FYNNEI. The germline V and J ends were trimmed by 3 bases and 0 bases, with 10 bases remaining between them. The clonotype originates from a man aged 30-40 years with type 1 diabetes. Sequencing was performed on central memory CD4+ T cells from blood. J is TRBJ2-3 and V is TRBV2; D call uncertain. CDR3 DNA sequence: TGTGCCAGCAGTGACCGAGAGACAAGCACAGATACGCAGTATTTT. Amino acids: CASSDRETSTDTQYF. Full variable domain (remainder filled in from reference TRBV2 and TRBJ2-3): EPEVTQTPSHQVTQMGQEVILRCVPISNHLYFYWYRQILGQKVEFLVSFYNNEISEKSEIFDDQFSVERPDGSNFTLKIRSTKLEDSAMYFCASSDRETSTDTQYFGPGTRLTVL.